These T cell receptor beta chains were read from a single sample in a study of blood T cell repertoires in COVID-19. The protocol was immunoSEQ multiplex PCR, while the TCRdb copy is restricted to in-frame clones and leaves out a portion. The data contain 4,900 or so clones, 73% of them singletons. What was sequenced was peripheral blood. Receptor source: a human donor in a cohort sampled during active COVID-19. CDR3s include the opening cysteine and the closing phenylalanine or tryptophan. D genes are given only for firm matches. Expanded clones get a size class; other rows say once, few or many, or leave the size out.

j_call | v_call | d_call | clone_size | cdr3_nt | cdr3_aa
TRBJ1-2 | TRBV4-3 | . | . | TGCGCCAGCAGCCAAGCCGGGGGGGGATACGGCTACACCTTC | CASSQAGGGYGYTF
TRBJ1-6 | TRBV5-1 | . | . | TGCGCCAGCAGCTTGGCCGAGCTGTCCTATAATTCACCCCTCCACTTT | CASSLAELSYNSPLHF
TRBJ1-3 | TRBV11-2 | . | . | TGTGCCAGCAGCGTCACAGGGCAGCCCGGAAACACCATATATTTT | CASSVTGQPGNTIYF
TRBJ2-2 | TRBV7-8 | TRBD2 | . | TGTGCCAGCAGCCGAGTAGCGGGGGGGGCAGGGGAGCTGTTTTTT | CASSRVAGGAGELFF
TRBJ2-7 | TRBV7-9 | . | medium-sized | TGTGCCAGCTGTTACGGCGGAGACTACGAGCAGTACTTC | CASCYGGDYEQYF
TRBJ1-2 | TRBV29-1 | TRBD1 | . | TGCAGCGTTGATGGAGGGGACAGGGGAATCTACACCTTC | CSVDGGDRGIYTF
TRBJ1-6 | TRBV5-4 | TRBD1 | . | TGTGCCAGCAGCTTGTTCGGGACAGGGATTTCACCCCTCCACTTT | CASSLFGTGISPLHF
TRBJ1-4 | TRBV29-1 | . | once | TGCAGCGTTGAATCGGAGCGGGAAAAACTGTTTTTT | CSVESEREKLFF
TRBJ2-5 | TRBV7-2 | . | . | TGTGCCAGCAGCCTACCCTCAGGGGCAGGAGAGACCCAGTACTTC | CASSLPSGAGETQYF
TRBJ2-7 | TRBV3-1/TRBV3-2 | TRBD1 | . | TGTGCCAGCAGCCAAAGAGGGGGCCGCGAGCAGTACTTC | CASSQRGGREQYF
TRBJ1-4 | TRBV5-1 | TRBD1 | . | TGCGCCAGCAGCACCAGGACAGGGCGGAATGAAAAACTGTTTTTT | CASSTRTGRNEKLFF
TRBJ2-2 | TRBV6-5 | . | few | TGTGCCAGCAGGAAAGGAGGGGGGGTTGGCGGGGAGCTGTTTTTT | CASRKGGGVGGELFF
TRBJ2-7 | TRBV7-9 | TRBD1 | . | TGTGCCAGCAGCTCTCCCTTTGGGACAGGGGGCCCCTACGAGCAGTACTTC | CASSSPFGTGGPYEQYF
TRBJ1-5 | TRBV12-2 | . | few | TGTGCAAGTCGCCGACAGGGAAACAATCAGCCCCAGCATTTT | CASRRQGNNQPQHF
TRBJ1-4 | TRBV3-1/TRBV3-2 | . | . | TGTGCCAGCAGCGGATCAGGGTTAGCTAATGAAAAACTGTTTTTT | CASSGSGLANEKLFF
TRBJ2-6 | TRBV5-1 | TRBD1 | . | TGCGCCAGCAGCCTTTCGACAGGGACTGGGGCCAACGTCCTGACTTTC | CASSLSTGTGANVLTF
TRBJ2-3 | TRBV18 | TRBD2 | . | TGTGCCAGCTCACTGCCGGGACTAGCGGGGGGAGATACGCAGTATTTT | CASSLPGLAGGDTQYF
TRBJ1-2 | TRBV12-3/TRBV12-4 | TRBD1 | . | TGTGCCAGCAGCCCGGGACAGGGCCGTGGCTACACCTTC | CASSPGQGRGYTF
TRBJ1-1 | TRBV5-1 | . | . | TGCGCCAGCAGCCCAGGGGATAGGAGCACTGAAGCTTTCTTT | CASSPGDRSTEAFF
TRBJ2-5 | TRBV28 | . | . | TGTGCCAGCAGGCCGCGCAAGGGGGGGGAGACCCAGTACTTC | CASRPRKGGETQYF
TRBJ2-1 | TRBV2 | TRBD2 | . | TGTGCCAGCAGTGAGAGTCTGGCTAGCGGGGGGCTATACAATGAGCAGTTCTTC | CASSESLASGGLYNEQFF
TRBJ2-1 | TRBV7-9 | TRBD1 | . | TGTGCCAGCAGGGACAGGGGGCCAAACAATGAGCAGTTCTTC | CASRDRGPNNEQFF
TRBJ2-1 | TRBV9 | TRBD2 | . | TGTGCCAGCAGCGTAGGCGTTTGGACTAGCCCCTACAATGAGCAGTTCTTC | CASSVGVWTSPYNEQFF
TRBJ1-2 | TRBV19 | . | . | TGTGCCGTTTACAAGGGGGGGTTCGGCTACACCTTC | CAVYKGGFGYTF
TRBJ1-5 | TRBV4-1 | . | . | TGCGCCAGCAGCCAAGCCCCTTACAGGGGCAATCAGCCCCAGCATTTT | CASSQAPYRGNQPQHF
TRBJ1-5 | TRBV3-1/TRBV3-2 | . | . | TGTGCCAGCAGCCGAGAGGGGAGCCAGCCCCAGCATTTT | CASSREGSQPQHF
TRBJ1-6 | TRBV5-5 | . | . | TGTGCCAGCAGCTTACAGGGAGTAGGCTCACCCCTCCACTTT | CASSLQGVGSPLHF
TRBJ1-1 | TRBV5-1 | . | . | TGCGCCAGCAGCTTGGGTCAGGGGAGCCGAGACACTGAAGCTTTCTTT | CASSLGQGSRDTEAFF
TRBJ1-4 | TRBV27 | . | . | TGTGCCAGCAGTTTAGGGCAGCCTGCAACTAATGAAAAACTGTTTTTT | CASSLGQPATNEKLFF
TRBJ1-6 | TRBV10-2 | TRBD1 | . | TGCGCCAGCAGGGACAGGGGGTTCGGTTCACCCCTCCACTTT | CASRDRGFGSPLHF
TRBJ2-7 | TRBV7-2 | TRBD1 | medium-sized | TGTGCCAGCAGCCGTGACAGGGGCGTCCACGAGCAGTACTTC | CASSRDRGVHEQYF
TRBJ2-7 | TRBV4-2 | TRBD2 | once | TGTGCCAGCAGCCAAGACTGGGAGGGAGCCTACGAGCAGTACTTC | CASSQDWEGAYEQYF
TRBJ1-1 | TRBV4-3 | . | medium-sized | TGCGCCAGCAGCCAAGATCAGGGGATAAGGACTGAAGCTTTCTTT | CASSQDQGIRTEAFF
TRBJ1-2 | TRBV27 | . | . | TGTGCCAGCAGGGAGAGCTCTAACTATGGCTACACCTTC | CASRESSNYGYTF
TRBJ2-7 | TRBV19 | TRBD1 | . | TGTGCCAGTAGTATAGTAGGGACAGGGGCCTACGAGCAGTACTTC | CASSIVGTGAYEQYF
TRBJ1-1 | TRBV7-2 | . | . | TGTGCCAGCAGCTTAATCACCCTCTATATGAACACTGAAGCTTTCTTT | CASSLITLYMNTEAFF
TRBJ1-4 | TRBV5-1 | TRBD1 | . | TGCGCCAGCAGCTTGTCCGGGACAGGGATGGAACTGTTTTTT | CASSLSGTGMELFF
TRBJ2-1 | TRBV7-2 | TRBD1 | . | TGTGCCAGCAGCCCCGGGACAGGGAACTACAATGAGCAGTTCTTC | CASSPGTGNYNEQFF
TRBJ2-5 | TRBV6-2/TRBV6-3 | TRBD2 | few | TGTGCCAGCAGTTACCTAGCGGGGGGCCAAGGGGGGACCCAGTACTTC | CASSYLAGGQGGTQYF
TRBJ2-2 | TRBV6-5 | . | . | TGTGCCAGCAGTAGGGAGCCCCACACCGGGGAGCTGTTTTTT | CASSREPHTGELFF
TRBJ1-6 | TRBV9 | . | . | TGTGCCAGCAGCGTACACTATAATTCACCCCTCCACTTT | CASSVHYNSPLHF
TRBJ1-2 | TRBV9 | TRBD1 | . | TGTGCCAGCAGCCCCCCACAGGGGGCTATTTACACCTTC | CASSPPQGAIYTF
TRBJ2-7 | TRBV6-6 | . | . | TGTGCCAGCAGTCCTCAGGCGACCAACTACGAGCAGTACTTC | CASSPQATNYEQYF
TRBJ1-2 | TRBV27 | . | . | TGTGCCAGCAGTTACGGGTCGGGGTATGGCTACACCTTC | CASSYGSGYGYTF
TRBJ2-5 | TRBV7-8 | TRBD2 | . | TGTGCCAGCAGCTCCCACTCCGGGACTAGAGGGGGAGAGACCCAGTACTTC | CASSSHSGTRGGETQYF
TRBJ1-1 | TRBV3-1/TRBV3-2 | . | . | TGTGCCAGCAGCCACCGGGACAATATGAACACTGAAGCTTTCTTT | CASSHRDNMNTEAFF
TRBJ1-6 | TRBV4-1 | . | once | TGCGCCAGCAGCCAATCCCGAACCCGAGCCTATAATTCACCCCTCCACTTT | CASSQSRTRAYNSPLHF
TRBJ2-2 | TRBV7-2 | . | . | TGTGCCAGCAGCTTGGAGGCAAACACCGGGGAGCTGTTTTTT | CASSLEANTGELFF
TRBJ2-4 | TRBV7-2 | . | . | TGTGCCAGCAGCTTATCCGGGTCCCTAGCCAAAAACATTCAGTACTTC | CASSLSGSLAKNIQYF